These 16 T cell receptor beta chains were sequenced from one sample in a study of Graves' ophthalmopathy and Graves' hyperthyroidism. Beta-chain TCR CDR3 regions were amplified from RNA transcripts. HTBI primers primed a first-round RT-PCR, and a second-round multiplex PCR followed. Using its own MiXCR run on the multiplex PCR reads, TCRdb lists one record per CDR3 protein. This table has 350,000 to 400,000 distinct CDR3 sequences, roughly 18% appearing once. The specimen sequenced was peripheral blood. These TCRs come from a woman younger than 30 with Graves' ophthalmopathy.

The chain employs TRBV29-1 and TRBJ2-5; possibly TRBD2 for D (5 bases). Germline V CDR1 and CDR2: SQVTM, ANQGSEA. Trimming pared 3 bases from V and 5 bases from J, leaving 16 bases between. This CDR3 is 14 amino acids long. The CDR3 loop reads CSVDKGGGWETQYF. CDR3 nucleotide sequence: TGCAGCGTTGACAAAGGTGGCGGGTGGGAGACCCAGTACTTC.

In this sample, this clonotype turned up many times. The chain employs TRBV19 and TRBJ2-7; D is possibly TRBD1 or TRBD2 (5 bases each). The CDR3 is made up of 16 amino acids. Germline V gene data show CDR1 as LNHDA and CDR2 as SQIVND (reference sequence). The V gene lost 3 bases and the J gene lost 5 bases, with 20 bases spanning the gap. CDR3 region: CASSIRPGPLADEQYF. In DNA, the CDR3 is TGTGCCAGTAGTATCCGGCCGGGACCCTTGGCGGACGAGCAGTACTTC. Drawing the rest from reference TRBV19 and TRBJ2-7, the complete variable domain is DGGITQSPKYLFRKEGQNVTLSCEQNLNHDAMYWYRQDPGQGLRLIYYSQIVNDFQKGDIAEGYSVSREKKESFPLTVTSAQKNPTAFYLCASSIRPGPLADEQYFGPGTRLTVT.

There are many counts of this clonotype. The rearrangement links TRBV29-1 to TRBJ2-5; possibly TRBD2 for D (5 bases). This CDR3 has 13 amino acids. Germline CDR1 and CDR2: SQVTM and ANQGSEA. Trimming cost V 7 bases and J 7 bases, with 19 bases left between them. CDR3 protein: CSALGQAGGTQYF. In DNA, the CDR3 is TGCAGCGCCCTCGGGCAGGCGGGCGGGACCCAGTACTTC.

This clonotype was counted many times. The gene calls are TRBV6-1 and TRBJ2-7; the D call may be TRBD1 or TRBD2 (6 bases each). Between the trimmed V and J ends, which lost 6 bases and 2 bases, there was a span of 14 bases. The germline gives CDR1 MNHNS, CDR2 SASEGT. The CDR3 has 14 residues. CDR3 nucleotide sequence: TGTGCCAGCAGCCCAGGTGGGGGGCCCTACGAGCAGTACTTC. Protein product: CASSPGGGPYEQYF.

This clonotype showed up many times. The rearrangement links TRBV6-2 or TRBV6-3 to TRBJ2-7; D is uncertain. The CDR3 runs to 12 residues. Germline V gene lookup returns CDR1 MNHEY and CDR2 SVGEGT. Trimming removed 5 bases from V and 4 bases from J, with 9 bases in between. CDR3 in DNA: TGTGCCAGCAGTCAATGGAATTACGAGCAGTACTTC. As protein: CASSQWNYEQYF.

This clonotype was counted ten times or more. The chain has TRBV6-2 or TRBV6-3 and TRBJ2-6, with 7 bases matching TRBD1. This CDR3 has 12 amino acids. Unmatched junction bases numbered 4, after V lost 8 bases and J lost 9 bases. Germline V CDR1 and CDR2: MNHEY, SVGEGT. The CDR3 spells CASGDRVNVLTF. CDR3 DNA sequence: TGTGCCAGCGGAGACAGGGTCAACGTCCTGACTTTC.

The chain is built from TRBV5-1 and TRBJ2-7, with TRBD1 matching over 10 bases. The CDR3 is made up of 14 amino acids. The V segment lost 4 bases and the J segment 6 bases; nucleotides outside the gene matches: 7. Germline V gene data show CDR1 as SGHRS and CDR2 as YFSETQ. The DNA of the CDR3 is TGCGCCAGCAGCGAGGGACAGGGGAACCGCGAGCAGTACTTC. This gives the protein CASSEGQGNREQYF.

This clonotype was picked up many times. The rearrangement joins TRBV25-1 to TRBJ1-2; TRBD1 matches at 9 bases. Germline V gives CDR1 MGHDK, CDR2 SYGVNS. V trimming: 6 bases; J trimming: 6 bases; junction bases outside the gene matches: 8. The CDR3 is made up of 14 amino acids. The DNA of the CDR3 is TGTGCCAGCAGGGCCCCGGGACAGGGACATGGCTACACCTTC. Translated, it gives CASRAPGQGHGYTF.

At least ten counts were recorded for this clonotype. The DNA of the CDR3 is TGTGCCAGCACCTCCGGAGAAGCAGAGACCCAGTACTTC. Protein product: CASTSGEAETQYF. The rearrangement uses TRBV6-2 or TRBV6-3 and TRBJ2-5; no clear D. This CDR3 has 13 amino acids. Germline V gives CDR1 MNHEY, CDR2 SVGEGT. The germline V and J ends were trimmed by 7 bases and 4 bases, with 13 bases remaining between them.

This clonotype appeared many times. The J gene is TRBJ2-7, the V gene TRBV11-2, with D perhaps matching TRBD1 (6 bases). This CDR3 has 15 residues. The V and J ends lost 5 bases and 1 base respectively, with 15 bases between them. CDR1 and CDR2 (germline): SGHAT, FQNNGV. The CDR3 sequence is CASSQGTLLSYEQYF. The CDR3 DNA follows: TGTGCCAGCAGCCAGGGGACCCTTTTGTCCTACGAGCAGTACTTC. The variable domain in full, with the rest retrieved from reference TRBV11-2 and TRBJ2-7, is EAGVAQSPRYKIIEKRQSVAFWCNPISGHATLYWYQQILGQGPKLLIQFQNNGVVDDSQLPKDRFSAERLKGVDSTLKIQPAKLEDSAVYLCASSQGTLLSYEQYFGPGTRLTVT.

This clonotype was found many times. CDR3 bases: TGTGCCAGCTTACTTTTGGGAGGGAGGAATCAGCCCCAGCATTTT. Its protein product is CASLLLGGRNQPQHF. The chain recombines TRBV28 with TRBJ1-5; D gene uncertain. This CDR3 is built from 15 residues. The V end was cut by 8 bases, the J end by 4 bases, with 18 bases between. CDR1 MDHEN and CDR2 SYDVKM come from the germline V gene.

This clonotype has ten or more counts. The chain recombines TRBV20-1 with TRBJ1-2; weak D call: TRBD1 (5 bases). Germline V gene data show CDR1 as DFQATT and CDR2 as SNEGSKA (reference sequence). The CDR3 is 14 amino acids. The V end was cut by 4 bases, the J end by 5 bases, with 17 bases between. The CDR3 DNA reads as TGCAGTGCTACCCGGGACTTATCGTCGTATGGCTACACCTTC. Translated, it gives CSATRDLSSYGYTF.

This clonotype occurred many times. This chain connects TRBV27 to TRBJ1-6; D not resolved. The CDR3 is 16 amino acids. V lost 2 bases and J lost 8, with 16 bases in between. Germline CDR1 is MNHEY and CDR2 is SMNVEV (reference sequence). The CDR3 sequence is CASSLIPAGFDSPLHF. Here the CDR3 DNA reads TGTGCCAGCAGTTTAATCCCGGCGGGGTTCGATTCACCCCTCCACTTT.

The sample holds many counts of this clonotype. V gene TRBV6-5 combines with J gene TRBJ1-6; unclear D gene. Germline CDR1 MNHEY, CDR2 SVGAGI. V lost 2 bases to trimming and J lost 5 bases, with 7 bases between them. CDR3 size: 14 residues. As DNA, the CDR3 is TGTGCCAGCAGTTACGACCACGATAATTCACCCCTCCACTTT. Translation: CASSYDHDNSPLHF.

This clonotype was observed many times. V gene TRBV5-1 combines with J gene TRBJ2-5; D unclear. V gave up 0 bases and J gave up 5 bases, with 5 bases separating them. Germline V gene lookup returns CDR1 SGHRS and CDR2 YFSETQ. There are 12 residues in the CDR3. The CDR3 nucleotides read TGCGCCAGCAGCTTGGGGATGGAGACCCAGTACTTC. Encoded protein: CASSLGMETQYF.

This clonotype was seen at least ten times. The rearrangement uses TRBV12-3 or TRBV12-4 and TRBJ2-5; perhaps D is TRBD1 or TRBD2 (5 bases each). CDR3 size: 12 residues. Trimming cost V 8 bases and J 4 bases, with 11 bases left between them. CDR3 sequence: CASLGVGETQYF. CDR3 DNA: TGTGCCAGCCTGGGGGTAGGAGAGACCCAGTACTTC.